One and the same sample provided the 31 T cell receptor beta chains below, sequenced in a study of OX40 agonist ivuxolimab in advanced cancers. Only in-frame clones appear in the TCRdb table, and some are missing; sequencing was by immunoSEQ multiplex PCR. Of about 67,000 clones listed, more than 75% are singletons. Sequences were derived from CD4+ or CD8+ T cells sorted from blood, sampled in a trial of the OX40 agonist ivuxolimab. The receptors stem from an adult with an advanced solid tumor such as melanoma, head and neck, liver or kidney cancer.

This chain uses TRBV11-3 with TRBJ2-7, with 9 bases that match TRBD1. This CDR3 has 13 residues. Germline V gene lookup returns CDR1 SGHNT and CDR2 YENEEA. J lost 4 bases, V lost 5 bases, and 3 bases had no gene match. CDR3 nucleotide sequence: TGTGCCAGCAGCCCCGGGACAGGGTACGAGCAGTACTTC. It codes for CASSPGTGYEQYF.

The CDR3 protein is CASSARWDRDNEKLFF. The DNA for the CDR3 is TGTGCCAGCAGCGCCCGGTGGGACAGAGATAATGAAAAACTGTTTTTT. The gene calls are TRBV9 and TRBJ1-4, with 7 nucleotides matching TRBD1. Germline V gene lookup returns CDR1 SGDLS and CDR2 YYNGEE. J lost 4 bases, V lost 3 bases, and 9 bases had no gene match. This CDR3 has 16 residues.

This clone showed up just a few times. The rearrangement links TRBV7-2 to TRBJ2-1; no firm D call. The CDR3 has 11 residues. V was trimmed by 4 bases and J by 13 bases, leaving 11 bases between them. The germline gives CDR1 SGHTA, CDR2 FQGNSA. In DNA, the CDR3 is TGTGCCAGCAGCTCCTTAGGCCCCCAGTTCTTC. Translated, it gives CASSSLGPQFF.

This chain links TRBV11-2 with TRBJ2-7, with D hard to call. V dropped 3 bases and J dropped 7 bases, with 10 bases sitting between them. Germline V CDR1 and CDR2: SGHAT, FQNNGV. The CDR3 spans 12 residues. In DNA, the CDR3 is TGTGCCAGCAGCTTCCAGCCTCTGGAGCAGTACTTC. It codes for CASSFQPLEQYF.

This sequence joins TRBV21-1 and TRBJ1-5; TRBD1 is taken as the D call from the table, unchecked against the DNA. TRBV21-1 is a recognized pseudogene. The CDR3 has 17 amino acids. In DNA form, the CDR3 reads TGTGCCAGCAGCGGAGGGACAGGGGGCCTTAGCAATCAGCCCCAGCATTTT. It yields the protein CASSGGTGGLSNQPQHF.

This chain connects TRBV5-1 to TRBJ1-2; 7 bases line up with TRBD1. The CDR3 extends over 12 amino acids. Germline CDR1 and CDR2: SGHRS and YFSETQ. V was pared by 7 bases and J by 8 bases, with 8 bases of the junction left unmatched. CDR3 DNA sequence: TGCGCCAGCGCTCATCAGGGGGGCGGCTACACCTTC. Its translation is CASAHQGGGYTF.

The chain couples TRBV11-2 to TRBJ2-1; tentatively, D is TRBD2 (6 bases). The germline V gene has CDR1 SGHAT and CDR2 FQNNGV. V lost 4 bases and J 10 bases, leaving 14 bases between the germline ends. The CDR3 runs 13 residues. The CDR3 nucleotides read TGTGCCAGCAGCTCCAACCGGGACTTCGAGCAGTTCTTC. Translation gives CASSSNRDFEQFF.

In nucleotides, the CDR3 is TGTGCCAGCAGCGTAGGGTCAAGGTCTAGCGGGAGAGGAACCGGGGAGCTGTTTTTT. Its protein product is CASSVGSRSSGRGTGELFF. The chain links TRBV9 to TRBJ2-2; 10 bases line up with TRBD2. CDR1 and CDR2 from the germline V gene are SGDLS and YYNGEE. This CDR3 spans 19 amino acids. The V segment lost 0 bases and the J segment 5 bases; nucleotides outside the gene matches: 13.

The V and J genes are TRBV5-1 and TRBJ2-7, with 8 bases matching TRBD2. The CDR3 is 16 residues long. V lost 0 bases, J lost 2 bases, and 7 bases stayed unmatched. Germline V gene data show CDR1 as SGHRS and CDR2 as YFSETQ. CDR3 sequence: CASSLAGGEGPYEQYF. CDR3 bases: TGCGCCAGCAGCTTGGCCGGGGGGGAGGGCCCCTACGAGCAGTACTTC.

The rearrangement links TRBV7-2 to TRBJ2-5; D remains unclear. Trimming took off 6 bases at V and 5 bases at J, with 16 bases between the two ends. Germline values: CDR1 SGHTA, CDR2 FQGNSA. CDR3 length: 14 amino acids. The CDR3 spells CASSPEGARETQYF. As DNA, the CDR3 is TGTGCCAGCAGTCCCGAAGGTGCTAGGGAGACCCAGTACTTC.

J is TRBJ2-7 and V is TRBV4-1; D tentatively reads TRBD1 or TRBD2 (6 bases each). CDR1 is MGHRA, CDR2 YSYEKL, per germline. This CDR3 has 15 residues. Trimming removed 0 bases from V and 4 bases from J, with 13 bases in between. The CDR3: CASSQEGGSSYEQYF. The CDR3 DNA is TGCGCCAGCAGCCAAGAAGGGGGGAGTAGTTACGAGCAGTACTTC.

This clone has only a few counts. V is TRBV15 and J is TRBJ1-4, with 7 bases lining up with TRBD1. V dropped 5 bases and J dropped 7; count of bases not matched to a gene: 10. This CDR3 has 15 residues. Germline V gene data show CDR1 as LNHNV and CDR2 as YYDKDF (reference sequence). In nucleotides, the CDR3 is TGTGCCACCAGCTCCGGGACAGAAGCTTCTGAAAAACTGTTTTTT. This encodes CATSSGTEASEKLFF.

The chain is built from TRBV10-3 and TRBJ2-3; possibly TRBD1 for D (5 bases). This CDR3 contains 13 residues. Germline-derived CDR1 and CDR2 are ENHRY and SYGVKD. V dropped 10 bases and J dropped 0 bases, with 11 bases sitting between them. The CDR3 protein is CATRQPSTDTQYF. The DNA for the CDR3 is TGTGCCACCCGACAGCCTAGCACAGATACGCAGTATTTT.

The chain has TRBV19 and TRBJ1-2, with unresolved D. Looked up from germline, CDR1 is LNHDA and CDR2 is SQIVND (reference sequence). V lost 3 bases to trimming and J lost 4 bases, with 15 bases between them. There are 15 residues in the CDR3. The CDR3 DNA reads as TGTGCCAGTAGTATTGATGTTCCAGCCCCCTATGGCTACACCTTC. It yields the protein CASSIDVPAPYGYTF.

The chain recombines TRBV30 with TRBJ2-2; no clear D gene. The germline V gene encodes CDR1 GTSNPN and CDR2 SVGIG (reference sequence). This CDR3 has 13 amino acids. Trimming removed 0 bases from V and 6 bases from J, with 8 bases in between. The CDR3 DNA sequence: TGTGCCTGGAGTGTAGTCTCCCCCGGGGAGCTGTTTTTT. It specifies CAWSVVSPGELFF.

V and J are TRBV30 and TRBJ2-7; D unresolved. The V and J ends lost 1 base and 9 bases respectively, with 16 bases between them. The CDR3 is made up of 13 amino acids. Germline-derived CDR1 and CDR2 are GTSNPN and SVGIG (reference sequence). As DNA, the CDR3 is TGTGCCTGGAGTGGCCCCGGGCTCCTCGGGCAGTACTTC. It yields the protein CAWSGPGLLGQYF.

V gene TRBV11-1 combines with J gene TRBJ2-5, with TRBD2 matching 8 bases. V was pared by 4 bases and J by 5 bases, with 6 bases of the junction left unmatched. The CDR3 is 14 amino acids. Germline lookup yields CDR1 SGHAT and CDR2 FQDESV (reference sequence). CDR3 bases: TGTGCCAGCAGCTGGACCCGGGGGGGGGAGACCCAGTACTTC. Translating it yields CASSWTRGGETQYF.

The chain uses TRBV18 and TRBJ1-1; a weak D match, TRBD1 (5 bases). The V end was cut by 6 bases, the J end by 2 bases, with 13 bases between. Germline CDR1 KGHSH, CDR2 LQKENI. The CDR3 sequence is 14 residues long. CDR3 sequence reads: CASSHGRGNTEAFF. The CDR3 DNA reads TGTGCCAGCTCCCATGGGAGGGGTAACACTGAAGCTTTCTTT. Full variable domain (missing parts from reference TRBV18 and TRBJ1-1): NAGVMQNPRHLVRRRGQEARLRCSPMKGHSHVYWYRQLPEEGLKFMVYLQKENIIDESGMPKERFSAEFPKEGPSILRIQQVVRGDSAAYFCASSHGRGNTEAFFGQGTRLTVV.

J is TRBJ1-5 and V is TRBV19, with a weak D call TRBD1 (6 bases). The V gene lost 7 bases and the J gene lost 0 bases, with 19 bases spanning the gap. The CDR3 has 17 amino acids. Germline V gene sequence: CDR1 LNHDA, CDR2 SQIVND (reference sequence). The CDR3 nucleotides are TGTGCCAGTATCCATCCGGACAGACGATATAGCAATCAGCCCCAGCATTTT. Protein sequence: CASIHPDRRYSNQPQHF.

V gene TRBV5-1 combines with J gene TRBJ1-4; TRBD1 might be the D (5 bases). The CDR3 extends over 16 amino acids. Trimming took 4 bases from V and 0 from J, leaving 13 bases between them. Germline CDR1 reads SGHRS; CDR2 reads YFSETQ. The CDR3 DNA follows: TGCGCCAGCAGCCAGACCTCAGGGCCAACTAATGAAAAACTGTTTTTT. Protein sequence: CASSQTSGPTNEKLFF.

This chain joins TRBV7-6 and TRBJ2-3; D gene uncertain. Trimming left V 1 base short and J 0 bases short, with 5 bases between. Germline V lookup: CDR1 SGHVS, CDR2 FNYEAQ. The CDR3 length is 14 residues. This CDR3 reads CASSLDSSTDTQYF. The CDR3 bases are TGTGCCAGCAGCTTAGATAGCAGCACAGATACGCAGTATTTT.

The rearrangement links TRBV2 to TRBJ2-7; tentatively, D is TRBD2 (6 bases). In germline, CDR1 is SNHLY, CDR2 FYNNEI. V gave up 0 bases and J gave up 0 bases, with 12 bases separating them. This CDR3 contains 16 residues. For the CDR3, the DNA is TGTGCCAGCAGTGAAGCGCTTGTTAGCGGCTCCTACGAGCAGTACTTC. Translated, it gives CASSEALVSGSYEQYF.

The chain uses TRBV15 and TRBJ2-2; 8 positions agree with TRBD1. V trimming: 4 bases; J trimming: 4 bases; junction bases outside the gene matches: 8. The germline CDR1 and CDR2 sequences are LNHNV and YYDKDF (reference sequence). The CDR3 sequence is 16 residues long. CDR3 nucleotide sequence: TGTGCCACCAGCACGGGGACAGGCGAACCCACCGGGGAGCTGTTTTTT. Its translation: CATSTGTGEPTGELFF.

The J gene is TRBJ2-2, the V gene TRBV10-1; D gene uncertain. The CDR3 consists of 12 residues. The germline V gene has CDR1 WNHNN and CDR2 SYGVQD (reference sequence). V gave up 8 bases and J gave up 3 bases, with 7 bases separating them. Written as DNA, the CDR3 is TGCGCCAGCGGATCTTACACCGGGGAGCTGTTTTTT. Translation: CASGSYTGELFF.

This sequence joins TRBV19 and TRBJ2-7, with 8 positions matching TRBD1. Unmatched junction bases numbered 6, after V lost 3 bases and J lost 5 bases. The V gene's germline CDR1 is LNHDA and CDR2 SQIVND (reference sequence). CDR3 length: 14 residues. The CDR3 loop is CASSIGTGLDEQYF. CDR3 nucleotides: TGTGCCAGTAGTATCGGGACAGGTTTAGACGAGCAGTACTTC. Full variable domain (missing parts from reference TRBV19 and TRBJ2-7): DGGITQSPKYLFRKEGQNVTLSCEQNLNHDAMYWYRQDPGQGLRLIYYSQIVNDFQKGDIAEGYSVSREKKESFPLTVTSAQKNPTAFYLCASSIGTGLDEQYFGPGTRLTVT.

The V and J genes are TRBV9 and TRBJ2-3, with 9 positions matching TRBD2. From germline, CDR1 is SGDLS and CDR2 YYNGEE. This CDR3 comprises 16 residues. The ends lost 4 bases at V and 4 bases at J; junction bases unmatched: 10. The CDR3 DNA reads TGTGCCAGCAGCCCCGTTGCGGGGGGGCTGTCAGATACGCAGTATTTT. This gives the protein CASSPVAGGLSDTQYF.

The CDR3 nucleotides read TGTGCCAGCAGCAAAAATGAAGGAGCAGATACGCAGTATTTT. It specifies CASSKNEGADTQYF. The rearrangement uses TRBV11-2 and TRBJ2-3; D is ambiguous. There are 14 residues in the CDR3. In germline, CDR1 is SGHAT, CDR2 FQNNGV. The germline V and J ends were trimmed by 5 bases and 4 bases, with 13 bases remaining between them.

The genes are TRBV28 and TRBJ2-3, with D tentatively TRBD2 (6 bases). The CDR3 loop spans 13 amino acids. CDR1 and CDR2 from the germline V gene are MDHEN and SYDVKM. The germline V and J ends were trimmed by 6 bases and 2 bases, with 9 bases remaining between them. The CDR3 sequence: CASRGTLTDTQYF. For the CDR3, the DNA is TGTGCCAGCAGAGGGACTCTCACAGATACGCAGTATTTT.

The rearrangement uses TRBV28 and TRBJ1-4, with 7 bases lining up with TRBD1. With V trimmed by 4 bases and J by 8 bases, 13 bases remained unmatched. Germline V gene data show CDR1 as MDHEN and CDR2 as SYDVKM. The CDR3 is made up of 16 amino acids. DNA of the CDR3: TGTGCCAGCAGTTCCTCTGACAGGGACGGACACGAAAAACTGTTTTTT. Its protein product is CASSSSDRDGHEKLFF.

This clone was seen only once. The rearrangement joins TRBV19 to TRBJ1-2; 7 bases agree with TRBD1. This CDR3 region has 13 residues. Per the germline V gene, CDR1 is LNHDA and CDR2 is SQIVND (reference sequence). The V and J ends lost 9 bases and 5 bases, in that order; junction bases with no gene match: 9. The CDR3 loop reads CASGRQGWYGYTF. CDR3 bases: TGTGCCAGCGGCCGACAGGGTTGGTATGGCTACACCTTC.

The V and J genes are TRBV7-9 and TRBJ2-7; D possibly matches TRBD1 or TRBD2 (6 bases each). Trimming removed 3 bases from V and 6 bases from J, with 12 bases in between. CDR1 is SEHNR, CDR2 FQNEAQ, per germline (reference sequence). The CDR3 is made up of 13 amino acids. The CDR3 protein is CASSLDKGGEQYF. The CDR3 DNA is TGTGCCAGCAGCTTGGATAAGGGGGGCGAGCAGTACTTC.